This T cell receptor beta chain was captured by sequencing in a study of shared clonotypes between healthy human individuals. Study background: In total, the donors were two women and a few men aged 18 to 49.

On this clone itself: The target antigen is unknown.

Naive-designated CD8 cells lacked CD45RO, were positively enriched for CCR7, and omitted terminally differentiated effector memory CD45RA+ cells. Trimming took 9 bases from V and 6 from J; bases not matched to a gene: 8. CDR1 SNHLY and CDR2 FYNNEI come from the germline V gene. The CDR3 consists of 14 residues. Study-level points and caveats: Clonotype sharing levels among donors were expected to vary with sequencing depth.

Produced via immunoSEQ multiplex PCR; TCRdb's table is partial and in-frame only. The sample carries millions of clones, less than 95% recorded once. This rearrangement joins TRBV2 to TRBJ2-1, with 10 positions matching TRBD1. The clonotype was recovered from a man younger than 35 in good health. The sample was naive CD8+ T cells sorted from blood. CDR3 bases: TGTGCCAGGCAAGGGACAGGGGAGGGCAATGAGCAGTTCTTC. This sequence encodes CARQGTGEGNEQFF.